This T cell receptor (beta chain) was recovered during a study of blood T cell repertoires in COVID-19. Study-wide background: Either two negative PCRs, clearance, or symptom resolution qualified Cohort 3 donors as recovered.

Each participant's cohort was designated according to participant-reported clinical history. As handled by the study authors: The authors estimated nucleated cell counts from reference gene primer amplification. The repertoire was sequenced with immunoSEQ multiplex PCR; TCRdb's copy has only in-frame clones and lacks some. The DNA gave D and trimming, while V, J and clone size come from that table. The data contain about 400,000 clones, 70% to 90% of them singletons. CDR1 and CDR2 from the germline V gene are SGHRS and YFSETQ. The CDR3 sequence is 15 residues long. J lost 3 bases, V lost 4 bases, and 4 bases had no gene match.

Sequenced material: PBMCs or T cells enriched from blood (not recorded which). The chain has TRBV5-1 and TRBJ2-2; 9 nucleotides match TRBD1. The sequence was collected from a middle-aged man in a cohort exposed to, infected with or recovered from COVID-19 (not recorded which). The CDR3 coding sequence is TGCGCCAGCAGCCGGGACAGGGTCGACACCGGGGAGCTGTTTTTT. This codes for CASSRDRVDTGELFF. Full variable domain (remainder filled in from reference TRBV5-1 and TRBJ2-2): KAGVTQTPRYLIKTRGQQVTLSCSPISGHRSVSWYQQTPGQGLQFLFEYFSETQRNKGNFPGRFSGRQFSNSRSEMNVSTLELGDSALYLCASSRDRVDTGELFFGEGSRLTVL.